The clone carrying this T cell receptor (beta chain) was counted between two and nine times. Its antigen is unidentified. This sample is part of a study of cytomegalovirus exposure and HLA in healthy donors. Study-wide findings and caveats: Among TCR beta chains, those listed as cytomegalovirus-associated numbered more than 150.

This CDR3 comprises 16 residues. CDR1 is SGHNT, CDR2 YYREEE, per germline (reference sequence). Trimming removed 2 bases from V and 1 base from J, with 16 bases in between. 13 Jbeta primers and 60 Vbeta primers were used for the PCR. Here immunoSEQ multiplex PCR was the method, and the copy in TCRdb shows in-frame clones only, minus some. The table has about 180,000 clones, more than 60% seen once. Sequenced material: PBMCs. This sequence originates from an older woman in good health and CMV-seropositive. The gene calls are TRBV5-4 and TRBJ2-7, with D tentatively TRBD2 (6 bases). As DNA, the CDR3 is TGTGCCAGCAGCTTCATGCGGGAACCCTTATCCTACGAGCAGTACTTC. It yields the protein CASSFMREPLSYEQYF. Variable domain in full (rest from reference TRBV5-4 and TRBJ2-7): ETGVTQSPTHLIKTRGQQVTLRCSSQSGHNTVSWYQQALGQGPQFIFQYYREEENGRGNFPPRFSGLQFPNYSSELNVNALELDDSALYLCASSFMREPLSYEQYFGPGTRLTVT.